This paragraph covers one TCR beta chain sequence. The antigen is undetermined. One end of the junction fails to match germline, which may point to a read error. Germline-derived CDR1 and CDR2 are MDHEN and SYDVKM. The CDR3 length is 14 residues. The data were obtained in a study of T cell responses to AZD1222 COVID-19 vaccine. Findings and limits, study-wide: None of the repertoires were sampled until the peak T cell response had passed. Seropositive AZD1222 recipients at baseline numbered only five or six. Among vaccine-associated CD4 TCRs, coverage spanned spike, with dominance at 160-218 and 743-854.

Here immunoSEQ multiplex PCR was the method, and the copy in TCRdb shows in-frame clones only, minus some. The sample has about 94,000 clones; approximately 90% are singletons. This receptor was identified in an adult who received the AZD1222 COVID-19 vaccine. This chain joins TRBV28 and TRBJ1-5; 8 nucleotides align to TRBD1. The sample here was peripheral blood, taken 28 days after the second AZD1222 dose. DNA for the CDR3: TGTGCCAGCAGGGGAGACAGGGGCAAACAGCCCCAGCATTTT. This gives the protein CASRGDRGKQPQHF.